The clone carrying this TCR beta chain is large (0.1 to 1%) in the sample. This entry is derived from a study of circulating CD8 cells and anti-PD-1 response in melanoma. Overall study: Every 2 weeks, patients got 3 mg/kg nivolumab intravenously. About 55% of the 13 melanoma patients received first-line anti-PD-1 therapy.

The CDR3 length is 14 residues. V lost 0 bases to trimming and J lost 3 bases, with 9 bases between them. The V gene's germline CDR1 is LGHNA and CDR2 YNFKEQ. Sorting of live CD3+CD8+TCRalphabeta+ cells by PD-1 and/or TIGIT gave four subsets. Each library started from around 14 ng of total RNA using the QIAseq Immune Repertoire TCR panel. MiXCR was run by TCRdb on the reads, yielding one entry per CDR3 protein. The sample lists fewer than 400 distinct CDR3 sequences, 6.2% seen once, with about 25% in the top ten. This TCR was recovered from a human donor with melanoma. The sequencing here drew on CD8+ T cells from PBMCs, taken at baseline or after one month of anti-PD-1 therapy (not recorded which). The chain carries TRBV4-2 and TRBJ2-7; weak D call: TRBD2 (6 bases). The CDR3 protein is CASSQDNGGYEQYF. CDR3 DNA sequence: TGTGCCAGCAGCCAAGATAACGGGGGCTACGAGCAGTACTTC.